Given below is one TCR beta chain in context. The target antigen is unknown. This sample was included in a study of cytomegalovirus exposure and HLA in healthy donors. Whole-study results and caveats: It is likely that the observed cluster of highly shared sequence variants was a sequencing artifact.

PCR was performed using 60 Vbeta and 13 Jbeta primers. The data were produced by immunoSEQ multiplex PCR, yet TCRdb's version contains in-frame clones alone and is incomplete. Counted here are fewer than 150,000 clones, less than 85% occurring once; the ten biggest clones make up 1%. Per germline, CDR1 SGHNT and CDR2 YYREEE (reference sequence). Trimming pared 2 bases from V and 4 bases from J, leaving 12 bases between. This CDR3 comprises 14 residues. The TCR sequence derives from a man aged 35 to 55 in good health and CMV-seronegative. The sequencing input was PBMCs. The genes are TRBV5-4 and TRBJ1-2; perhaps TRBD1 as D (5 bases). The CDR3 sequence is CASSFSPGSYGYTF. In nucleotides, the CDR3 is TGTGCCAGCAGCTTTTCCCCAGGGTCCTATGGCTACACCTTC.